The next 28 T cell receptor beta chains were all read from a single sample in a study of Ad26.COV2.S vaccination and SARS-CoV-2 variants (dated by TCRdb to 2020 to 2022). The treatment or condition tag for this specimen amounts to: roughly 20 received Ad26.COV2.S at low or high dose, single or two shots; five or six received placebo; per-sample allocation not given. For vaccine and placebo recipients, the sequenced repertoires came from samples collected on day 63 after the first injection. Receptor libraries were prepared by the immunoSEQ multiplex PCR assay. This is the immuneACCESS table as TCRdb keeps it, with only in-frame sequences that have V and J called. A part of the clones is gone; compared with another copy, unresolved V genes explain less than half, and the rest is unexplained. This sample has about 320,000 clones in its table, and about nine tenths of those were observed once. The ten largest account for about 5.4% of the sample.

Material: peripheral blood, obtained in a trial of Ad26.COV2.S vaccine versus placebo. These TCRs come from a person aged 18-65 years who received the Ad26.COV2.S COVID-19 vaccine or a placebo.

This chain joins TRBV7-9 and TRBJ2-5, with a tentative D call TRBD1 (6 bases). There are 14 residues in the CDR3. V was pared by 5 bases and J by 4 bases, with 14 bases between. Germline V CDR1 and CDR2: SEHNR, FQNEAQ (reference sequence). DNA for the CDR3: TGTGCCAGCAGCCACGGCCTAGGGGGAGAGACCCAGTACTTC. It specifies CASSHGLGGETQYF.

V is TRBV4-3 and J is TRBJ2-1; 11 nucleotides align to TRBD1. There are 15 residues in the CDR3. From germline, CDR1 is LGHNA and CDR2 YSLEER. V lost 5 bases, J lost 7 bases, and 7 bases stayed unmatched. The CDR3 sequence is CASSYGQGAGNEQFF. DNA for the CDR3: TGCGCCAGCAGCTATGGACAGGGGGCTGGAAATGAGCAGTTCTTC.

The rearrangement joins TRBV21-1 to TRBJ1-5. TRBV21-1 counts as a pseudogene. This CDR3 comprises 20 residues. CDR3 DNA: TGTGCCAGCAGCAAGATTCCTAAGCGGTGTGGCCTCTATAGCAATCAGCCCCAGCATTTT. Amino acid sequence: CASSKIPKRCGLYSNQPQHF.

The DNA for the CDR3 is TGTGCCAGCAGCTTAAGACCATACCAGCGGACCGACTTTTTAGGCGGGGAGCTGTTTTTT. Translation: CASSLRPYQRTDFLGGELFF. The chain carries TRBV7-3 and TRBJ2-2; a weak D match, TRBD2 (5 bases). CDR3 size: 20 residues. The ends were cut back, 1 base at V and 7 bases at J, with 28 bases in the middle. Germline values: CDR1 SGHTA, CDR2 FQGTGA.

The chain links TRBV10-2 to TRBJ1-1, with D possibly matching TRBD1 (5 bases). Trimming pared 5 bases from V and 7 bases from J, leaving 14 bases between. Germline CDR1 and CDR2: WSHSY and SAAADI. This CDR3 is 13 amino acids long. CDR3: CASSTQGGDEAFF. The CDR3 nucleotides read TGCGCCAGCAGTACCCAGGGTGGCGATGAAGCTTTCTTT.

The V call is TRBV19, the J call TRBJ2-7, with D unclear. Between the trimmed V and J ends, which lost 5 bases and 0 bases, there was a span of 11 bases. CDR3 size: 14 residues. Per germline, CDR1 LNHDA and CDR2 SQIVND (reference sequence). The CDR3 reads CASSPVGISYEQYF. CDR3 DNA sequence: TGTGCCAGTAGTCCAGTTGGTATCTCCTACGAGCAGTACTTC.

This clone occurred a few times. This rearrangement joins TRBV9 to TRBJ1-4; D ambiguous. Germline CDR1 is SGDLS and CDR2 is YYNGEE. CDR3 length: 15 amino acids. Trimming stripped 4 bases from V and 8 bases from J, with 18 bases between. CDR3 in DNA: TGTGCCAGCAGCACCCGGAAGGCGGGCGGGGAAAAACTGTTTTTT. Translated: CASSTRKAGGEKLFF.

The genes are TRBV5-1 and TRBJ2-1, with 11 positions matching TRBD2. The CDR3 has 17 residues. Germline V CDR1 and CDR2: SGHRS, YFSETQ. The V and J ends lost 0 bases and 2 bases, in that order; junction bases with no gene match: 4. The CDR3 is CASSLGPGLAAYNEQFF. CDR3 bases: TGCGCCAGCAGCTTGGGACCGGGACTAGCGGCCTACAATGAGCAGTTCTTC.

The DNA of the CDR3 is TGTGCCAGCACTCCCGACTTGGGGGATTCACCCCTCCACTTT. It translates to CASTPDLGDSPLHF. The chain couples TRBV25-1 to TRBJ1-6; the D gene is possibly TRBD1 (5 bases). The CDR3 spans 14 residues. Looked up from germline, CDR1 is MGHDK and CDR2 is SYGVNS. The V and J ends lost 7 bases and 8 bases respectively, with 15 bases between them.

The chain links TRBV7-2 to TRBJ1-4; the D gene is possibly TRBD1 (5 bases). The CDR3 contains 13 residues. The germline CDR1 and CDR2 sequences are SGHTA and FQGNSA. V was cut by 5 bases and J by 8 bases, with 12 bases left in between. The CDR3 spells CASSPLRGEKLFF. CDR3 in DNA: TGTGCCAGCAGCCCCCTGAGGGGCGAAAAACTGTTTTTT. Filled out from reference TRBV7-2 and TRBJ1-4, the complete variable domain reads GAGVSQSPSNKVTEKGKDVELRCDPISGHTALYWYRQSLGQGLEFLIYFQGNSAPDKSGLPSDRFSAERTGGSVSTLTIQRTQQEDSAVYLCASSPLRGEKLFFGSGTQLSVL.

This chain links TRBV5-4 with TRBJ1-4; 7 nucleotides agree with TRBD1. V was pared by 4 bases and J by 8 bases, with 11 bases of the junction left unmatched. Looked up from germline, CDR1 is SGHNT and CDR2 is YYREEE (reference sequence). There are 15 residues in the CDR3. CDR3 DNA: TGTGCCAGCAGCAAGGATGCACAGGGGAAAGAAAAACTGTTTTTT. As protein: CASSKDAQGKEKLFF.

V and J are TRBV16 and TRBJ2-3, with 7 bases aligning to TRBD1. Germline V gene sequence: CDR1 KGHSY, CDR2 FQNENV. CDR3 size: 13 residues. V dropped 2 bases and J dropped 4; count of bases not matched to a gene: 0. CDR3 residues: CASSQQGADTQYF. The CDR3 nucleotides read TGTGCCAGCAGCCAACAGGGGGCAGATACGCAGTATTTT.

V usage is TRBV9 and J usage is TRBJ2-1, with 10 bases fitting TRBD1. J was trimmed by 7 bases and V by 0 bases; bases with no gene match: 4. The CDR3 is made up of 15 amino acids. The germline V gene has CDR1 SGDLS and CDR2 YYNGEE. Here the CDR3 reads CASSVGSGQGNEQFF. The CDR3, as DNA: TGTGCCAGCAGCGTAGGATCGGGACAGGGGAATGAGCAGTTCTTC.

The DNA for the CDR3 is TGTGCCAGCAGTTACTCTGGTGAGCAGTTCTTC. This sequence encodes CASSYSGEQFF. This chain joins TRBV6-2 or TRBV6-3 and TRBJ2-1; no firm D call. The CDR3 consists of 11 residues. The V gene's germline CDR1 is MNHEY and CDR2 SVGEGT. V gave up 0 bases and J gave up 9 bases, with 3 bases separating them.

This clone has a single count. The chain recombines TRBV19 with TRBJ1-2, with D perhaps TRBD1 (6 bases). This CDR3 is 15 amino acids long. V was shortened by 7 bases and J by 2 bases, with 17 bases between the two germline ends. Germline CDR1 LNHDA, CDR2 SQIVND (reference sequence). CDR3 nucleotides: TGTGCCAGTATGGACAGAAGAGGCATCAACTATGGCTACACCTTC. As protein: CASMDRRGINYGYTF.

The genes are TRBV18 and TRBJ1-5; a possible D gene is TRBD1 (5 bases). CDR1 is KGHSH, CDR2 LQKENI, per germline. Trimming took 2 bases from V and 7 from J, leaving 18 bases between them. The CDR3 consists of 16 residues. For the CDR3, the DNA is TGTGCCAGCTCACCAAATCTGTCGGACACCGGACAGCCCCAGCATTTT. It encodes CASSPNLSDTGQPQHF. The full variable domain, its missing parts supplied by reference TRBV18 and TRBJ1-5, is NAGVMQNPRHLVRRRGQEARLRCSPMKGHSHVYWYRQLPEEGLKFMVYLQKENIIDESGMPKERFSAEFPKEGPSILRIQQVVRGDSAAYFCASSPNLSDTGQPQHFGDGTRLSIL.

This rearrangement joins TRBV10-2 to TRBJ2-3, with 12 positions matching TRBD2. Germline CDR1 is WSHSY and CDR2 is SAAADI. CDR3 length: 16 amino acids. The V and J ends lost 6 bases and 4 bases, in that order; junction bases with no gene match: 8. CDR3 sequence (DNA): TGCGCCAGCAGCGGCTCCCGGACTAGCGGGGCAGATACGCAGTATTTT. It specifies CASSGSRTSGADTQYF.

The gene calls are TRBV5-6 and TRBJ2-2; no reliable D call. Germline-derived CDR1 and CDR2 are SGHDT and YYEEEE. The length of the CDR3 is 12 residues. Trimming cost V 7 bases and J 7 bases, with 11 bases left between them. As DNA, the CDR3 is TGTGCCAGCTCCCCCCCCGGCGGGGAGCTGTTTTTT. It specifies CASSPPGGELFF.

The chain employs TRBV13 and TRBJ2-7; 10 bases match TRBD2. The J segment lost 2 bases and the V segment lost 3 bases, leaving 4 bases of the junction unmatched. CDR1 is PRHDT and CDR2 is FYEKMQ in the germline V gene (reference sequence). CDR3 length equals 15 residues. The CDR3 DNA follows: TGTGCCAGCAGCTTTAAAGCGGGGGGGCCCTACGAGCAGTACTTC. It is translated as CASSFKAGGPYEQYF.

The chain combines TRBV14 with TRBJ2-5; D not certain. Looked up from germline, CDR1 is SGHDN and CDR2 is FVKESK. V was shortened by 0 bases and J by 0 bases, with 8 bases between the two germline ends. The CDR3 spans 15 residues. CDR3 in amino acids: CASSQEVRNQETQYF. CDR3 nucleotide sequence: TGTGCCAGCAGCCAAGAGGTCAGAAACCAAGAGACCCAGTACTTC.

The gene calls are TRBV3-1 (or the pseudogene TRBV3-2) and TRBJ2-1; D remains ambiguous. This CDR3 contains 17 residues. Germline assignment: CDR1 LGHDT and CDR2 YNNKEL (reference sequence). With 4 bases removed from V and 0 bases from J, the gap between germline ends came to 16 bases. CDR3 coding DNA: TGTGCCAGCAGCCCCCCTCTAGGAACCGTCTCCTACAATGAGCAGTTCTTC. Translation: CASSPPLGTVSYNEQFF.

The CDR3 DNA reads as TGTGCCAGCAGCGCCCGGGGGGCCTCCTACGAGCAGTACTTC. It encodes CASSARGASYEQYF. The rearrangement joins TRBV9 to TRBJ2-7; D is perhaps TRBD2 (7 bases). Per the germline V gene, CDR1 is SGDLS and CDR2 is YYNGEE. The CDR3 is 14 residues long. V was cut by 3 bases and J by 0 bases, with 10 bases left in between.

A word on this clone: The same CDR3 arises from other DNA sequences in this sample as well. This chain connects TRBV9 to TRBJ1-1, with 8 bases fitting TRBD1. This CDR3 contains 14 residues. V shed 3 bases and J 0 bases; nucleotides not matched to a gene: 1. From germline, CDR1 is SGDLS and CDR2 YYNGEE. This chain's CDR3 is CASSAGGLNTEAFF. The CDR3 bases are TGTGCCAGCAGCGCAGGGGGCCTGAACACTGAAGCTTTCTTT.

This clone was detected only a few times. This chain uses TRBV7-3 with TRBJ1-6, with D perhaps TRBD1 (5 bases). CDR1 and CDR2 (germline): SGHTA, FQGTGA. The CDR3 consists of 16 residues. Trimming pared 2 bases from V and 7 bases from J, leaving 15 bases between. CDR3 residues: CASSLLGGGGNSPLHF. CDR3 DNA sequence: TGTGCCAGCAGCTTACTCGGTGGTGGGGGAAATTCACCCCTCCACTTT.

The chain uses TRBV30 and TRBJ1-5, with a possible D match to TRBD1 (6 bases). V lost 4 bases to trimming and J lost 6 bases, with 19 bases between them. The germline V gene encodes CDR1 GTSNPN and CDR2 SVGIG (reference sequence). The CDR3 loop spans 15 amino acids. The CDR3 DNA is TGTGCCTGGACTAAACCCGAGGAGGGGGGTCAGCCCCAGCATTTT. Its protein product is CAWTKPEEGGQPQHF. Full variable domain (rest looked up from reference TRBV30 and TRBJ1-5): SQTIHQWPATLVQPVGSPLSLECTVEGTSNPNLYWYRQAAGRGLQLLFYSVGIGQISSEVPQNLSASRPQDRQFILSSKKLLLSDSGFYLCAWTKPEEGGQPQHFGDGTRLSIL.

The chain recombines TRBV4-3 with TRBJ1-3, with D unclear. In germline, CDR1 is LGHNA, CDR2 YSLEER. Trimming shortened V by 4 bases and J by 9 bases, and 16 bases separated the two germline ends. The CDR3 loop spans 14 amino acids. CDR3: CASSPSFGVSTIYF. The CDR3 nucleotides read TGCGCCAGCAGCCCCTCCTTCGGTGTTAGCACCATATATTTT.

The chain combines TRBV9 with TRBJ2-2, with D perhaps being TRBD1 or TRBD2 (6 bases each). The CDR3 loop spans 17 amino acids. Trimming cost V 0 bases and J 0 bases, with 12 bases left between them. Germline V gives CDR1 SGDLS, CDR2 YYNGEE. The CDR3 nucleotides are TGTGCCAGCAGCGTAGGGGGGGCCCCACCGAACACCGGGGAGCTGTTTTTT. This sequence encodes CASSVGGAPPNTGELFF.

The chain recombines TRBV11-2 with TRBJ2-2, with 9 bases matching TRBD2. CDR3 length: 17 amino acids. V trimming: 5 bases; J trimming: 6 bases; junction bases outside the gene matches: 13. Germline CDR1 and CDR2: SGHAT and FQNNGV. The CDR3: CASSPAPRGRAAGELFF. The CDR3 coding sequence is TGTGCCAGCAGCCCCGCCCCCCGCGGGAGGGCGGCCGGGGAGCTGTTTTTT.